This paragraph reports one T cell receptor (beta chain). Original handling: How many nucleated cells were present was estimated from reference gene primer amplification. TCRdb keeps only in-frame clones here, not all; method: immunoSEQ multiplex PCR. From that table come the V and J calls and clone size; the DNA was used to work out D and trimming. The sample has hundreds of thousands of clones; 90% are singletons. Trimming shortened V by 6 bases and J by 7 bases, and 15 bases separated the two germline ends. The CDR3 extends over 14 amino acids. Germline V gives CDR1 MDHEN, CDR2 SYDVKM. This sample stems from a study of blood T cell repertoires in COVID-19. The age range of participants was roughly 18 to 90 years, with residence in roughly 25 US areas.

Source material: PBMCs or T cells enriched from blood (not recorded which). The V and J genes are TRBV28 and TRBJ1-4; a possible D gene is TRBD1 (6 bases). The source of this sequence is a man aged 30 to 39 who had been exposed to COVID-19. The CDR3 protein is CASRRGGFSEKLFF. In DNA form, the CDR3 reads TGTGCCAGCAGAAGGGGGGGGTTCAGTGAAAAACTGTTTTTT.